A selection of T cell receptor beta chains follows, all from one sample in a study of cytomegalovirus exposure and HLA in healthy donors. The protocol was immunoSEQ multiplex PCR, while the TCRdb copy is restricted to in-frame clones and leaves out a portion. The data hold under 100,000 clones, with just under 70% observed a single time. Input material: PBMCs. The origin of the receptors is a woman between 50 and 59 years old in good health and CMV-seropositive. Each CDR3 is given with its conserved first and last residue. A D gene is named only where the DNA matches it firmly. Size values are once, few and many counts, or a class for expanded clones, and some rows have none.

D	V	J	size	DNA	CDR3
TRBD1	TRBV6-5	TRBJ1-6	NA	TGTGCCAGCAGCTGGGGTAGACAGGGCTCGTCACCCCTCCACTTT	CASSWGRQGSSPLHF
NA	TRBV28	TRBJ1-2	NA	TGTGCCAGCAATTCTCCTTCAGACTATAACTATGGCTACACCTTC	CASNSPSDYNYGYTF
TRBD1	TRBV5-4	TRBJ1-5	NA	TGTGCCAGCAGCTTACAGGGGGCGGGTCAGCCCCAGCATTTT	CASSLQGAGQPQHF
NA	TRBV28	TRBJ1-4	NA	TGTGCCAGCAGTTCCTCACAGGGCGCAACTAATGAAAAACTGTTTTTT	CASSSSQGATNEKLFF
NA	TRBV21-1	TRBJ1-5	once	TGTGCCACGTTTCGGGACAGGGTTTCGGATCAGCCCCAGCATTTT	CATFRDRVSDQPQHF
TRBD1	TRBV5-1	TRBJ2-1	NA	TGCGCCAGCAGCTTGATGGGACAGGTCTACAATGAGCAGTTCTTC	CASSLMGQVYNEQFF
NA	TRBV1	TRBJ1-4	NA	TGCACCAGCAGCGGGGGACAGATGCATGAAAAACTGTTTTTT	CTSSGGQMHEKLFF
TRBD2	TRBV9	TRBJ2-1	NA	TGTGCCAGCAGCGTAGCTATTGGCACGAGGGATAGCGGGAGGTTGGACAATGAGCAGTTCTTC	CASSVAIGTRDSGRLDNEQFF
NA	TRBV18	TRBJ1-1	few	TGTGCCAGCTCCTCACTACCCGGGGGGGAGGACACTGAAGCTTTCTTT	CASSSLPGGEDTEAFF
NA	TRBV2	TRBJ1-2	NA	TGTGCCAGCAGTGAAACCAGACAGGCTCCTTATGGCTACACCTTC	CASSETRQAPYGYTF
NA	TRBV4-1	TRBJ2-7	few	TGCGCCAGCAGCCAGGCCGGGACTTTCAGCTCCTACGAGCAGTACTTC	CASSQAGTFSSYEQYF
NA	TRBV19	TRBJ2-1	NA	TGTGCCAGTAGTAGGGGGACGGGGGCCTACAATGAGCAGTTCTTC	CASSRGTGAYNEQFF
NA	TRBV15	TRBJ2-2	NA	TGTGCCACCAGTTTAGTATCCGGGGAGCTGTTTTTT	CATSLVSGELFF
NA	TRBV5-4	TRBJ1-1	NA	TGTGCCAGCAGAGGCTCTCCAGGAAACACTGAAGCTTTCTTT	CASRGSPGNTEAFF
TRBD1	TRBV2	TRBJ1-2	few	TGTGCCAGCAGTGTCGGGACAGCTCCTCGCTACACCTTC	CASSVGTAPRYTF
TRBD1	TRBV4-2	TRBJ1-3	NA	TGTGCCAGCAGCCAAGATATCGGACAGGGGTCTGGAAACACCATATATTTT	CASSQDIGQGSGNTIYF
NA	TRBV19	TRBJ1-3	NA	TGTGCCAGTTCCACCAGGGTACCTACTGGAAACACCATATATTTT	CASSTRVPTGNTIYF
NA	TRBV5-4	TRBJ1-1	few	TGTGCCAGCAGCTCACAGGGATTGAACACTGAAGCTTTCTTT	CASSSQGLNTEAFF
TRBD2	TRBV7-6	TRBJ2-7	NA	TGTGCCAGCAGCCTGGGACTAGCGGGAGACGAGCAGTACTTC	CASSLGLAGDEQYF
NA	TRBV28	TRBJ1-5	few	TGTGCCAGCAGGGACAGCCACAATCAGCCCCAGCATTTT	CASRDSHNQPQHF
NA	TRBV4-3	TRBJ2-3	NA	TGCGCCAGCAGCCAGGTGGGGACTAGCACAGATACGCAGTATTTT	CASSQVGTSTDTQYF
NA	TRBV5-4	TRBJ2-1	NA	TGTGCCAGCAGCTTGGGAGACAATGAGCAGTTCTTC	CASSLGDNEQFF
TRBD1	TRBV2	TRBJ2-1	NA	TGTGCCAGTTTGAGGGGGCCTACCTACAATGAGCAGTTCTTC	CASLRGPTYNEQFF
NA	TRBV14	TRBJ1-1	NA	TGTGCCAGCAGCGTAACGGACTGGTATGGAACTGAAGCTTTCTTT	CASSVTDWYGTEAFF
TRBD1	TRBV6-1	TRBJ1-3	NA	TGTGCCAGCAGTGCGCCACGACAGGGGGCTGGAAACACCATATATTTT	CASSAPRQGAGNTIYF
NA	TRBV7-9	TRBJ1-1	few	TGTGCCAGCAGCTTCTTCATCGACAGGGAAGCTTTCTTT	CASSFFIDREAFF
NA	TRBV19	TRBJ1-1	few	TGTGCCAGTAAGACGACAGTAAACACTGAAGCTTTCTTT	CASKTTVNTEAFF
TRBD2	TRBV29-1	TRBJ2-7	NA	TGCAGCGCCCGAAGGCGGGAGGGAAGCTCCTACGAGCAGTACTTC	CSARRREGSSYEQYF